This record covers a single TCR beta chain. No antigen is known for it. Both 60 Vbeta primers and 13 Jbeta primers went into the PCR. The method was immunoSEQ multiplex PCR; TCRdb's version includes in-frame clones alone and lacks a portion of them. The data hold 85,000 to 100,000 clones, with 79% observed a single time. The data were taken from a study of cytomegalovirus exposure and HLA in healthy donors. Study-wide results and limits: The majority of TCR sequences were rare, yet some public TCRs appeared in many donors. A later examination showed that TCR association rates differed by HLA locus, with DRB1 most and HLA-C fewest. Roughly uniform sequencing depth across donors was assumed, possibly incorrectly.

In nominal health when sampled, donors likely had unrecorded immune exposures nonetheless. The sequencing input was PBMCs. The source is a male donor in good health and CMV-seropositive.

CDR3 sequence: CSVQVGLTDTQYF. The CDR3 coding sequence is TGCAGCGTTCAAGTGGGCCTTACAGATACGCAGTATTTT. The chain recombines TRBV29-1 with TRBJ2-3; D unresolved. The CDR3 extends over 13 amino acids. Germline CDR1 reads SQVTM; CDR2 reads ANQGSEA. With 5 bases removed from V and 3 bases from J, the gap between germline ends came to 12 bases.